Below are 4 T cell receptor beta chains sequenced from a single sample in a study of T cells after yellow fever vaccination. TCRdb re-called the 5' RACE reads through MiXCR, storing one row per CDR3 protein. Here the sample spans approximately 250,000 distinct CDR3 sequences, roughly 4% being singletons. This specimen was PBMCs, taken 15 days after the yellow fever booster vaccination. The receptor set was obtained from a man younger than 35 who received the YFV17D yellow fever vaccine.

This clonotype has a count of ten or more. V gene TRBV6-6 combines with J gene TRBJ2-3; weak D call: TRBD2 (6 bases). This CDR3 spans 14 amino acids. V was pared by 7 bases and J by 7 bases, with 18 bases between. The V gene's germline CDR1 is MNHNY and CDR2 SVGAGI (reference sequence). Here the CDR3 DNA reads TGTGCCAGCACGGGACCGTCCCGGGGGAATACGCAGTATTTT. Protein: CASTGPSRGNTQYF.

This clonotype was recorded many times. The chain carries TRBV5-1 and TRBJ2-5; 12 positions agree with TRBD2. Germline CDR1 SGHRS, CDR2 YFSETQ. J was trimmed by 5 bases and V by 0 bases; bases with no gene match: 5. The CDR3 spans 16 residues. CDR3: CASSLALAGGRETQYF. CDR3 nucleotides: TGCGCCAGCAGCTTGGCCCTAGCGGGGGGGCGTGAGACCCAGTACTTC.

This clonotype was seen at least ten times. The chain links TRBV7-2 to TRBJ2-7; D gene uncertain. The CDR3 is made up of 11 amino acids. The V gene's germline CDR1 is SGHTA and CDR2 FQGNSA. Trimming took 4 bases from V and 3 from J, leaving 4 bases between them. CDR3 nucleotides: TGTGCCAGCAGCTGGAACTACGAGCAGTACTTC. Amino acids: CASSWNYEQYF. The full variable domain, in which reference TRBV7-2 and TRBJ2-7 provide the parts outside the CDR3, is GAGVSQSPSNKVTEKGKDVELRCDPISGHTALYWYRQSLGQGLEFLIYFQGNSAPDKSGLPSDRFSAERTGGSVSTLTIQRTQQEDSAVYLCASSWNYEQYFGPGTRLTVT.

This clonotype was counted at least ten times. The chain uses TRBV18 and TRBJ1-1, with TRBD1 matching 10 bases. This CDR3 comprises 15 residues. V lost 5 bases, J lost 6 bases, and 9 bases stayed unmatched. Per the germline V gene, CDR1 is KGHSH and CDR2 is LQKENI. The CDR3 loop is CASSSFPGTGAEAFF. CDR3 sequence (DNA): TGTGCCAGCTCATCCTTTCCCGGGACAGGGGCTGAAGCTTTCTTT.